Each of the 20 T cell receptor beta chains below was sequenced from the same sample in a study of T cell clusters in autoimmune cytopenias. Each sample's input was 250 ng genomic DNA, 35,000 to 40,000 genome equivalents. Multiplex touch-down PCR amplified TRB using TRB-A and TRB-B pools in one tube. TCRdb re-analyzed the multiplex PCR reads; it lists each CDR3 protein once, without DNA. The sample's table shows about 12,000 distinct CDR3 sequences. The sequenced material came from peripheral blood. These receptors were collected from a human donor with an autoimmune cytopenia or autoimmune hepatitis (not recorded which).

This clonotype is labeled medium-sized based on frequency. V usage is TRBV29-1 and J usage is TRBJ2-7. The CDR3 has 13 residues. Germline CDR1 SQVTM, CDR2 ANQGSEA. The CDR3 loop reads CSVERTYGGEQYF.

The rearrangement uses TRBV12-3 or TRBV12-4 and TRBJ2-2; TCRdb's D gene call, TRBD1, goes unchecked for lack of DNA. CDR3 length equals 13 residues. The CDR3: CAGQALYTGELFF.

J is TRBJ2-2 and V is TRBV6-1; absent DNA, TCRdb's TRBD1 call cannot be checked. The length of the CDR3 is 14 residues. Germline-derived CDR1 and CDR2 are MNHNS and SASEGT. The CDR3 here is CASSAIRDPGELFF.

By frequency, this clonotype registers medium-sized (0.01 to 0.1%). V and J are TRBV19 and TRBJ2-5; TCRdb gives TRBD2 as the D gene, but with no DNA this cannot be confirmed. The germline V gene has CDR1 LNHDA and CDR2 SQIVND (reference sequence). This CDR3 spans 15 amino acids. CDR3 loop: CASSIGGAQQETQYF.

This clonotype is deemed medium-sized by its frequency. The chain joins TRBV29-1 to TRBJ2-1; TCRdb proposes TRBD2, but this gene call is untestable without DNA. CDR3 length: 14 residues. CDR1 is SQVTM and CDR2 is ANQGSEA in the germline V gene. This CDR3 reads CSVKLAYSYNEQFF.

The chain combines TRBV5-6 with TRBJ2-5; TCRdb's D gene call, TRBD2, goes unchecked for lack of DNA. This CDR3 contains 16 residues. The V gene's germline CDR1 is SGHDT and CDR2 YYEEEE. CDR3 amino acids: CASSPHHSGGQETQYF.

The chain recombines TRBV19 with TRBJ1-2. The CDR3 has 18 amino acids. Germline assignment: CDR1 LNHDA and CDR2 SQIVND (reference sequence). The CDR3 protein is CASSSERISRRNNYGYTF.

The chain joins TRBV29-1 to TRBJ1-2. This CDR3 is built from 15 residues. Germline V CDR1 and CDR2: SQVTM, ANQGSEA. This chain's CDR3 is CSVEAPSLTDYGYTF.

The chain uses TRBV19 and TRBJ1-2; there is no DNA to check the TCRdb D call of TRBD1. The CDR3 consists of 14 residues. Germline V lookup: CDR1 LNHDA, CDR2 SQIVND (reference sequence). The CDR3 here is CASSIGTARDGYTF.

This rearrangement joins TRBV19 to TRBJ1-2. Looked up from germline, CDR1 is LNHDA and CDR2 is SQIVND (reference sequence). The CDR3 covers 13 residues. The CDR3 sequence: CASSMGTRGGYTF.

The chain links TRBV5-5 to TRBJ1-2. The CDR3 has 12 amino acids. The V gene's germline CDR1 is SGHKS and CDR2 YYEKEE (reference sequence). CDR3 in amino acids: CASSLGSYGYTF.

This chain connects TRBV6-5 to TRBJ2-2; the TCRdb D gene call, TRBD2, has no DNA to confirm it. This CDR3 is built from 17 residues. The germline CDR1 and CDR2 sequences are MNHEY and SVGAGI. This chain's CDR3 is CASSYSGSSVGTGELFF.

This chain links TRBV6-1 with TRBJ2-7. The CDR3 runs to 11 residues. Germline CDR1 and CDR2: MNHNS and SASEGT. The CDR3 loop reads CASSVNYEQYF.

Its frequency marks this clonotype as medium-sized. The chain uses TRBV19 and TRBJ2-1. The CDR3 sequence is 16 residues long. From germline, CDR1 is LNHDA and CDR2 SQIVND (reference sequence). CDR3 amino acids: CASSGIRASSYNEQFF.

The genes are TRBV18 and TRBJ1-4; the D call from TCRdb, TRBD1, cannot be confirmed without DNA. The CDR3 consists of 13 residues. CDR1 is KGHSH and CDR2 is LQKENI in the germline V gene. CDR3: CASSPGQDEKLFF. Supplemented by reference TRBV18 and TRBJ1-4, the full variable domain reads NAGVMQNPRHLVRRRGQEARLRCSPMKGHSHVYWYRQLPEEGLKFMVYLQKENIIDESGMPKERFSAEFPKEGPSILRIQQVVRGDSAAYFCASSPGQDEKLFFGSGTQLSVL.

The chain recombines TRBV27 with TRBJ1-4; lacking DNA, the TRBD1 call made by TCRdb goes unchecked. Germline V gene sequence: CDR1 MNHEY, CDR2 SMNVEV (reference sequence). CDR3 length: 14 amino acids. CDR3 sequence reads: CASSLDRGNEKLFF.

This chain uses TRBV6-2 or TRBV6-3 with TRBJ2-2; TCRdb indicates TRBD1, and absent DNA this call remains unverified. Germline V gene data show CDR1 as MNHEY and CDR2 as SVGEGT. There are 13 residues in the CDR3. The CDR3 spells CASLGQGGRELFF.

This chain connects TRBV11-1 to TRBJ1-6. Germline V gene data show CDR1 as SGHAT and CDR2 as FQDESV (reference sequence). CDR3 length: 15 residues. The CDR3: CASSSNGLGNSPLHF.

The chain employs TRBV6-5 and TRBJ2-1; TCRdb picks TRBD1, but there is no DNA to check that call. The CDR3 extends over 12 amino acids. The germline V gene has CDR1 MNHEY and CDR2 SVGAGI. CDR3 in amino acids: CASSWGANEQFF.

The rearrangement joins TRBV29-1 to TRBJ1-2; TCRdb names TRBD1, which stays unverified in the absence of DNA. Germline lookup yields CDR1 SQVTM and CDR2 ANQGSEA. The CDR3 sequence is 12 residues long. This CDR3 is CSVTLTGGGYTF.